The T cell receptor beta chain under discussion was sequenced for a study of cytomegalovirus exposure and HLA in healthy donors. Trimming removed 0 bases from V and 0 bases from J, with 8 bases in between. The CDR3 has 16 residues. Germline V CDR1 and CDR2: MNHEY, SVGAGI. Primers: 60 Vbeta forward and 13 Jbeta reverse. Clones were sequenced by immunoSEQ multiplex PCR, and TCRdb holds only the in-frame ones, with some missing. The profile shows some 140,000 clones, 80% of them singletons. The sequenced material came from PBMCs. The rearrangement joins TRBV6-5 to TRBJ1-4; D unresolved. The sequence was collected from a male donor in good health and CMV-seropositive. The CDR3 protein is CASSYSGSATNEKLFF. The CDR3 DNA reads as TGTGCCAGCAGTTACTCGGGCAGTGCAACTAATGAAAAACTGTTTTTT.